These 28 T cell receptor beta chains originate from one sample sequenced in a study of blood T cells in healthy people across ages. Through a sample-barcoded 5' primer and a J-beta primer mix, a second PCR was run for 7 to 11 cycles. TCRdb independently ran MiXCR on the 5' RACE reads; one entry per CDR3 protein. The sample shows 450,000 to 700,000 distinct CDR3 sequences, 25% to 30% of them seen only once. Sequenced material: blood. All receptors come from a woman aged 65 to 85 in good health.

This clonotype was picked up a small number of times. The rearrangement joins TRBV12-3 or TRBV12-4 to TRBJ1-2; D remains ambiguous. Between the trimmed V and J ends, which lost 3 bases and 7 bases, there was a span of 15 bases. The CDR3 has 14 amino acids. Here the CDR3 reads CASSLFGVPPGYTF. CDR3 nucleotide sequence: TGTGCCAGCAGTTTGTTTGGGGTCCCCCCTGGCTACACCTTC.

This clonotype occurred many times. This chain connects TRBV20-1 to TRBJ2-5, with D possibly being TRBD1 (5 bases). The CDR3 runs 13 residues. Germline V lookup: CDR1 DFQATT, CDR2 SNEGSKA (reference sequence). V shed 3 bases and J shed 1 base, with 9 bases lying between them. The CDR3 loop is CSASMTVQETQYF. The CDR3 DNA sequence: TGCAGTGCTAGTATGACAGTCCAAGAGACCCAGTACTTC.

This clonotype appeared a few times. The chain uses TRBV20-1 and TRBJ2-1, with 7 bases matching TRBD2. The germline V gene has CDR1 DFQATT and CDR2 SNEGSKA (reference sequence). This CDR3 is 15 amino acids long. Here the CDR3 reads CSGLRPGGRNNEQFF. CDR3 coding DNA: TGCAGCGGGCTCCGACCGGGGGGACGCAACAATGAGCAGTTCTTC.

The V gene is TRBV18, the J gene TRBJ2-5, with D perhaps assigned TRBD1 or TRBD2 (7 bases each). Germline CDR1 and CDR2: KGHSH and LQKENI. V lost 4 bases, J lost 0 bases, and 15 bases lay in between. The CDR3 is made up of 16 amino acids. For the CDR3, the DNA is TGTGCCAGCTCACTAAGCGGGACAGCGTACCAAGAGACCCAGTACTTC. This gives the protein CASSLSGTAYQETQYF.

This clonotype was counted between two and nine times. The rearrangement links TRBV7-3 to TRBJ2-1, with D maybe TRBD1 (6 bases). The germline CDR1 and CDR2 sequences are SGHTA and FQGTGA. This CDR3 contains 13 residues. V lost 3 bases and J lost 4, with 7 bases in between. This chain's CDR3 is CASSFTGYNEQFF. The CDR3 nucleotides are TGTGCCAGCAGCTTTACAGGGTACAATGAGCAGTTCTTC.

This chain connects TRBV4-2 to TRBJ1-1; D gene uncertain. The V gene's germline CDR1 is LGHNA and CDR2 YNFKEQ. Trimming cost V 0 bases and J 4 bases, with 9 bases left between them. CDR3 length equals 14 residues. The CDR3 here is CASSQDGWPTEAFF. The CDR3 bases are TGTGCCAGCAGCCAAGATGGCTGGCCCACTGAAGCTTTCTTT.

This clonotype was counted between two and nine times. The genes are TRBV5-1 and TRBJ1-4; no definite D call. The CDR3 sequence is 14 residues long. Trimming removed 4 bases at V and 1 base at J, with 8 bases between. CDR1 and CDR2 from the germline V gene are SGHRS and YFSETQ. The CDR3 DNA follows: TGCGCCAGCAGCCAATTCCTAACTAATGAAAAACTGTTTTTT. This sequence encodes CASSQFLTNEKLFF.

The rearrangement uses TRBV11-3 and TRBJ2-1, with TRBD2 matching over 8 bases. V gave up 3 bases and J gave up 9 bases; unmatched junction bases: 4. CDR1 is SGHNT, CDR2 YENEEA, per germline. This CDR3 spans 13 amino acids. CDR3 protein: CASSLGLVSEQFF. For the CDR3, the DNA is TGTGCCAGCAGCTTGGGACTAGTTTCTGAGCAGTTCTTC.

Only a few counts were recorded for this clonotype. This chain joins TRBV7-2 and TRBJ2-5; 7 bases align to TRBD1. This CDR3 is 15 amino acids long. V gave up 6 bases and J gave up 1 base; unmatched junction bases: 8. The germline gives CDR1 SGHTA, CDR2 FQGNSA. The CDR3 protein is CASRIYRDSQETQYF. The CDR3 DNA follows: TGTGCCAGCAGGATCTACCGGGACAGCCAAGAGACCCAGTACTTC.

The CDR3 DNA follows: TGTGCCAGCAGTTGGGACAGTTCCGGGGCCAACGTCCTGACTTTC. Encoded protein: CASSWDSSGANVLTF. This chain links TRBV6-2 or TRBV6-3 with TRBJ2-6; 7 nucleotides match TRBD1. Germline assignment: CDR1 MNHEY and CDR2 SVGEGT. CDR3 size: 15 residues. V shed 4 bases and J 4 bases; nucleotides not matched to a gene: 4.

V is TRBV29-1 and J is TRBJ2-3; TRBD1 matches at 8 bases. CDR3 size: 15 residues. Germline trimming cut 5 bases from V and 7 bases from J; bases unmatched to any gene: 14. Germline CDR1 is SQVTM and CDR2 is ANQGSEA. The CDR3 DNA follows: TGCAGCGTTTATATAGACAGGGGACAAGGGTATACGCAGTATTTT. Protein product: CSVYIDRGQGYTQYF.

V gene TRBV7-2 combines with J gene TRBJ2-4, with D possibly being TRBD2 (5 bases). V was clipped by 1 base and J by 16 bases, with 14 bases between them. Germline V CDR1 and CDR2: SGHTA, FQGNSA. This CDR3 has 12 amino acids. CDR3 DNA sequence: TGTGCCAGCAGCTTAGTTTTTAGGGAGACATACTTC. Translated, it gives CASSLVFRETYF.

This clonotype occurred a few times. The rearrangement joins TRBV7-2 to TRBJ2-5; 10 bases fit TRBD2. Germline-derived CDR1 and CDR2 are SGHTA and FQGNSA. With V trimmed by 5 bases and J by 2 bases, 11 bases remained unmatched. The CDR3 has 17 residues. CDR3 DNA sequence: TGTGCCAGCAGCCCGAGTGGGATAGCGGGGGGTCAAGAGACCCAGTACTTC. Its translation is CASSPSGIAGGQETQYF.

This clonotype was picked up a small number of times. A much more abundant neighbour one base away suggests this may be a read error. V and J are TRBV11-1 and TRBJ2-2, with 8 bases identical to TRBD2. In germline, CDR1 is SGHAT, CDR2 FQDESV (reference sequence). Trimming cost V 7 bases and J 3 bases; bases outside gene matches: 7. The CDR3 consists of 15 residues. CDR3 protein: CASIKRGLHTGELFF. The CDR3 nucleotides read TGTGCCAGCATCAAGCGGGGGCTACACACCGGGGAGCTGTTTTTT. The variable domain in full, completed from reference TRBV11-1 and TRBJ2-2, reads EAEVAQSPRYKITEKSQAVAFWCDPISGHATLYWYRQILGQGPELLVQFQDESVVDDSQLPKDRFSAERLKGVDSTLKIQPAELGDSAMYLCASIKRGLHTGELFFGEGSRLTVL.

The CDR3: CSVRRGDYGYTF. In nucleotides, the CDR3 is TGCAGCGTGAGAAGGGGGGACTATGGCTACACCTTC. The chain recombines TRBV29-1 with TRBJ1-2, with D possibly being TRBD1 (6 bases). The CDR3 covers 12 residues. Germline V CDR1 and CDR2: SQVTM, ANQGSEA. Trimming shortened V by 6 bases and J by 3 bases, and 11 bases separated the two germline ends.

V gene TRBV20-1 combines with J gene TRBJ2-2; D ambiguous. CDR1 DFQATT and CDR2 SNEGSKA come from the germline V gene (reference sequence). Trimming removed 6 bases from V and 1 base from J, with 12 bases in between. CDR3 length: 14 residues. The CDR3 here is CSAGRQRNTGELFF. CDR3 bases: TGCAGTGCGGGCCGGCAGAGGAACACCGGGGAGCTGTTTTTT.

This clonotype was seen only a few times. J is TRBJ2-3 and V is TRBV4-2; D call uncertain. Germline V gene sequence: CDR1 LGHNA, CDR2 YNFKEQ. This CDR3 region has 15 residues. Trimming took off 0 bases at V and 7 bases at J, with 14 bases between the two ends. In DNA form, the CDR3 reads TGTGCCAGCAGCCAAGAGAAGGTTTCGGCACATACGCAGTATTTT. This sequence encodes CASSQEKVSAHTQYF.

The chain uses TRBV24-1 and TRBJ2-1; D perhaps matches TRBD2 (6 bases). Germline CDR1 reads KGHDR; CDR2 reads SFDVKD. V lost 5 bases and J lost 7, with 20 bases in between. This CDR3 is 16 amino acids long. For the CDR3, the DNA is TGTGCCACCAGTGTTGGAGGGCGCGTTGAACGGAATGAGCAGTTCTTC. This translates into CATSVGGRVERNEQFF.

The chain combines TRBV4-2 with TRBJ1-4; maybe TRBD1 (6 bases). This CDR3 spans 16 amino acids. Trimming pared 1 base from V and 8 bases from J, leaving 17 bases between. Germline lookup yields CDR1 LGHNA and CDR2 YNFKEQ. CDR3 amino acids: CASSQASQGRGEKLFF. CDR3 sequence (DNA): TGTGCCAGCAGCCAAGCATCACAGGGCCGGGGGGAAAAACTGTTTTTT.

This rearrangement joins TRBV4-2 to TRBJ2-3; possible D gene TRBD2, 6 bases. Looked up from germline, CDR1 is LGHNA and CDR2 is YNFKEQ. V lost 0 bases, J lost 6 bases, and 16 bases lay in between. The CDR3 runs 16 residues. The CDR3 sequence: CASSQEVGGARDTQYF. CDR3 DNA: TGTGCCAGCAGCCAAGAGGTGGGGGGAGCGAGGGATACGCAGTATTTT.

The DNA of the CDR3 is TGCGCCAGCAGTGAGTCGCGGGGGGGAGAGACCCAGTACTTC. It encodes CASSESRGGETQYF. The chain has TRBV10-2 and TRBJ2-5, with 9 bases lining up with TRBD2. The CDR3 has 14 residues. V dropped 0 bases and J dropped 4; count of bases not matched to a gene: 0. In germline, CDR1 is WSHSY, CDR2 SAAADI.

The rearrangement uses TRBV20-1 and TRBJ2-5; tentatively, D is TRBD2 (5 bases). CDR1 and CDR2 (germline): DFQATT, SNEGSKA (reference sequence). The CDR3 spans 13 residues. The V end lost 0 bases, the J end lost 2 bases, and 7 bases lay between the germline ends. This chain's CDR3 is CSARDEGQETQYF. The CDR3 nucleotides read TGCAGTGCTAGAGATGAGGGACAAGAGACCCAGTACTTC.

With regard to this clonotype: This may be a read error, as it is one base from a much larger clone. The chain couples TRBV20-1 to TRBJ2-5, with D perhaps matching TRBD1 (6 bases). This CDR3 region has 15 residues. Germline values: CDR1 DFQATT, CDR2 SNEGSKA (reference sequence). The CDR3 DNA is TGCAGTGCTAGAGATCTCCGGGACACGCAAGAGGCCCAGTACTTC. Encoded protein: CSARDLRDTQEAQYF.

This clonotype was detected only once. CDR3 DNA sequence: TGCAGTGCCGAAGGACAGGGAGGGTTAATAAGCAATCAGCCCCAGCATTTT. Residues: CSAEGQGGLISNQPQHF. The V gene is TRBV20-1, the J gene TRBJ1-5, with 8 bases matching TRBD1. Trimming removed 6 bases from V and 1 base from J; junction bases left unmatched: 14. Germline V lookup: CDR1 DFQATT, CDR2 SNEGSKA (reference sequence). The CDR3 spans 17 residues.

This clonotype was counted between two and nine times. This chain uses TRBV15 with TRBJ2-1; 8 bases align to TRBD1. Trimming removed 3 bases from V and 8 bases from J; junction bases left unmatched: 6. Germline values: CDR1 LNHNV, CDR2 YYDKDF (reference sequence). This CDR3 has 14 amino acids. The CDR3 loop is CATSRTGEGDEQFF. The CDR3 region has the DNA TGTGCCACCAGCAGGACAGGGGAAGGGGATGAGCAGTTCTTC.

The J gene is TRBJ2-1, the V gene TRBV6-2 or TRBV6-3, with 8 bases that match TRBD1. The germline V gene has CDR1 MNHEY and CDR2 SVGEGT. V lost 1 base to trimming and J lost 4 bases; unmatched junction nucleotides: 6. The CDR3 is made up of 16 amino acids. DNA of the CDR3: TGTGCCAGCAGTTACTATCGGACAGGGAAGTACAATGAGCAGTTCTTC. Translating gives CASSYYRTGKYNEQFF.

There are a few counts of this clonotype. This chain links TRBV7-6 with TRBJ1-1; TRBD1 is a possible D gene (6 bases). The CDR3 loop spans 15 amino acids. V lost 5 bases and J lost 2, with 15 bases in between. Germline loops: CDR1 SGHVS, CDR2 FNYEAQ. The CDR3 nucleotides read TGTGCCAGCAGCCAGGGACACCTAATTAACACTGAAGCTTTCTTT. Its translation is CASSQGHLINTEAFF.

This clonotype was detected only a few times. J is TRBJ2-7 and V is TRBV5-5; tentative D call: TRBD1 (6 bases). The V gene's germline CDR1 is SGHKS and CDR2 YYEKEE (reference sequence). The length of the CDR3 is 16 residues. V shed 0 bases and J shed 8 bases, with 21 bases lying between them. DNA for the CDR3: TGTGCCAGCAGCTTGGTCCCCCTTACAGGGAGCCACAAGCAGTACTTC. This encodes CASSLVPLTGSHKQYF.